This is a list of T cell receptor beta chains from one sample in a study of graft-versus-host responses after intestinal transplantation. The protocol was immunoSEQ multiplex PCR, while the TCRdb copy is restricted to in-frame clones and leaves out a portion. The sample has over 90,000 clones; over 85% are singletons. No cognate antigen is known for these TCRs. Sequencing used unstimulated CD8+ T cells sorted from spleen or lymph node cells, obtained before intestinal transplant. The receptors were gathered from a human donor who received an intestinal transplant. Each CDR3 is given with its conserved first and last residue. Each record gives: J gene, D gene, V gene, clone size, CDR3 protein, CDR3 DNA. The D gene is left open where the match is weak. Clone size is not always given. Where it is, it says once, few, many or a class for expanded clones.

J: TRBJ2-1
D: TRBD2
V: TRBV7-3
size: NA
CDR3: CASSESGGVYNEQFF
DNA: TGTGCCAGCAGCGAAAGCGGGGGGGTTTACAATGAGCAGTTCTTC

J: TRBJ2-7
D: NA
V: TRBV30
size: once
CDR3: CAWSRRWLGRGFYEQYF
DNA: TGTGCCTGGAGTAGGCGATGGCTCGGGAGAGGGTTCTACGAGCAGTACTTC

J: TRBJ2-1
D: NA
V: TRBV9
size: NA
CDR3: CASSVDYNEQFF
DNA: TGTGCCAGCAGCGTAGATTACAATGAGCAGTTCTTC

J: TRBJ1-6
D: NA
V: TRBV19
size: NA
CDR3: CASSIVEEWGSPLHF
DNA: TGTGCCAGTAGTATAGTCGAGGAGTGGGGTTCACCCCTCCACTTT

J: TRBJ2-7
D: NA
V: TRBV5-6
size: once
CDR3: CASSFVQAGSDEQYF
DNA: TGTGCCAGCAGTTTTGTACAGGCAGGGTCGGACGAGCAGTACTTC

J: TRBJ2-5
D: NA
V: TRBV6-6
size: NA
CDR3: CASSYGGALETQYF
DNA: TGTGCCAGCAGTTACGGAGGGGCCCTTGAGACCCAGTACTTC

J: TRBJ2-5
D: NA
V: TRBV7-9
size: NA
CDR3: CASRGKGGVINQETQYF
DNA: TGTGCCAGCAGGGGGAAAGGCGGGGTAATCAACCAAGAGACCCAGTACTTC

J: TRBJ2-3
D: TRBD2
V: TRBV15
size: NA
CDR3: CATSGTGGDTQYF
DNA: TGTGCCACGAGCGGGACTGGAGGCGATACGCAGTATTTT

J: TRBJ2-2
D: TRBD2
V: TRBV6-1
size: NA
CDR3: CASSVVAGDSTGELFF
DNA: TGTGCCAGCAGTGTGGTAGCGGGGGACTCTACCGGGGAGCTGTTTTTT

J: TRBJ2-3
D: TRBD1
V: TRBV5-1
size: NA
CDR3: CASSFFQGALGTDTQYF
DNA: TGCGCCAGCAGCTTTTTCCAGGGGGCGCTTGGGACAGATACGCAGTATTTT

J: TRBJ2-3
D: NA
V: TRBV4-1
size: NA
CDR3: CASSQDSLTDTQYF
DNA: TGCGCCAGCAGCCAAGATTCGCTTACAGATACGCAGTATTTT

J: TRBJ2-7
D: NA
V: TRBV30
size: once
CDR3: CALWSYEQYF
DNA: TGTGCCCTTTGGTCCTACGAGCAGTACTTC

J: TRBJ2-7
D: TRBD1
V: TRBV6-5
size: NA
CDR3: CASSRQGANEQYF
DNA: TGTGCCAGCTCCCGACAGGGGGCGAATGAGCAGTACTTC

J: TRBJ2-1
D: NA
V: TRBV7-9
size: NA
CDR3: CASSHYLPRNEQFF
DNA: TGTGCCAGCAGCCATTACCTCCCCCGGAATGAGCAGTTCTTC

J: TRBJ1-6
D: NA
V: TRBV12-1
size: once
CDR3: CASSFAHSVAHPLHF
DNA: TGTGCCAGCAGCTTTGCACATTCAGTGGCTCACCCCCTCCACTTT

J: TRBJ2-1
D: TRBD2
V: TRBV2
size: NA
CDR3: CASSDSGGYNEQFF
DNA: TGTGCCAGCAGTGATAGCGGGGGTTACAATGAGCAGTTCTTC

J: TRBJ2-7
D: TRBD2
V: TRBV5-4
size: NA
CDR3: CASSLGTSDEGQYF
DNA: TGTGCCAGCAGCTTGGGGACTAGTGATGAGGGGCAGTACTTC

J: TRBJ1-2
D: TRBD1
V: TRBV27
size: NA
CDR3: CASSSQGVYGYTF
DNA: TGTGCCAGCAGTTCCCAGGGGGTATATGGCTACACCTTC

J: TRBJ2-1
D: TRBD1
V: TRBV7-2
size: once
CDR3: CASSLLTGTGPEQFF
DNA: TGTGCCAGCAGCTTACTTACAGGGACAGGTCCTGAGCAGTTCTTC

J: TRBJ2-2
D: NA
V: TRBV4-1
size: NA
CDR3: CASSHSNTGELFF
DNA: TGCGCCAGCAGCCACTCCAACACCGGGGAGCTGTTTTTT